This passage covers 18 T cell receptor beta chains from one sample sequenced in a study of blood T cell repertoires in COVID-19. Method: immunoSEQ multiplex PCR; TCRdb's copy keeps in-frame clones and lacks some. Of fewer than 60,000 clones listed, about 80% are singletons. Sequenced: peripheral blood. These receptors were collected from a man aged 55 to 69 with acute or convalescent COVID-19.

Written as DNA, the CDR3 is TGTGCCAGCAGCCCGACTTCGCGGGGGGGCCGGGATACGCAGTATTTT. Its protein is CASSPTSRGGRDTQYF. The rearrangement links TRBV3-1 (or the pseudogene TRBV3-2) to TRBJ2-3; 9 bases map to TRBD2. The trim removed 4 bases at V and 6 bases at J, leaving 11 bases unmatched. Germline CDR1 reads LGHDT; CDR2 reads YNNKEL (reference sequence). There are 16 residues in the CDR3.

CDR3 nucleotides: TGTGCCAGCTCACCAACAGGGATCTATGGCTACACCTTC. The encoded protein is CASSPTGIYGYTF. This chain connects TRBV18 to TRBJ1-2, with a possible D match to TRBD1 (6 bases). The CDR3 extends over 13 amino acids. Trimming took off 2 bases at V and 4 bases at J, with 8 bases between the two ends. Germline V gene lookup returns CDR1 KGHSH and CDR2 LQKENI.

V gene TRBV3-1 (or the pseudogene TRBV3-2) combines with J gene TRBJ1-2, with unresolved D. This CDR3 contains 14 residues. Per the germline V gene, CDR1 is LGHDT and CDR2 is YNNKEL (reference sequence). The V gene lost 8 bases and the J gene lost 4 bases, with 17 bases spanning the gap. CDR3 nucleotide sequence: TGTGCCAGCGGAGGCCCCCGGGCCCGCTATGGCTACACCTTC. Its translation is CASGGPRARYGYTF.

The chain carries TRBV10-3 and TRBJ2-3, with 9 nucleotides matching TRBD2. V gave up 6 bases and J gave up 2 bases; unmatched junction bases: 6. In germline, CDR1 is ENHRY, CDR2 SYGVKD. There are 15 residues in the CDR3. CDR3 in DNA: TGTGCCATCAGGGGTGCGGGGGGGGTCACAGATACGCAGTATTTT. The encoded protein is CAIRGAGGVTDTQYF.

In this sample, this clone turned up a few times. The rearrangement links TRBV9 to TRBJ1-1; TRBD1 agrees at 9 bases. J gave up 5 bases and V 3 bases, and 8 bases lay outside the gene matches. The CDR3 is 15 residues long. Germline CDR1 and CDR2: SGDLS and YYNGEE. The CDR3: CASSEGGQGWTEAFF. Here the CDR3 DNA reads TGTGCCAGCAGCGAGGGGGGACAGGGCTGGACTGAAGCTTTCTTT. Full variable domain (missing parts from reference TRBV9 and TRBJ1-1): DSGVTQTPKHLITATGQRVTLRCSPRSGDLSVYWYQQSLDQGLQFLIQYYNGEERAKGNILERFSAQQFPDLHSELNLSSLELGDSALYFCASSEGGQGWTEAFFGQGTRLTVV.

Turning to this clone: At one end the junction does not follow the germline gene, possibly because of a read error. The V gene is TRBV5-1, the J gene TRBJ1-3, with TRBD1 identical over 12 bases. Germline-derived CDR1 and CDR2 are SGHRS and YFSETQ. The CDR3 covers 12 residues. The chain's CDR3 is CASSLTGQGAIF. CDR3 bases: TGCGCCAGCAGCTTGACGGGACAGGGGGCTATTTTT. Combining the CDR3 with reference TRBV5-1 and TRBJ1-3 gives the whole variable domain KAGVTQTPRYLIKTRGQQVTLSCSPISGHRSVSWYQQTPGQGLQFLFEYFSETQRNKGNFPGRFSGRQFSNSRSEMNVSTLELGDSALYLCASSLTGQGAIFGEGSWLTVV.

CDR3: CSVARDSGNTIYF. The DNA of the CDR3 is TGCAGCGTTGCACGGGACTCTGGAAACACCATATATTTT. This chain connects TRBV29-1 to TRBJ1-3, with unresolved D. The CDR3 length is 13 residues. Germline CDR1 and CDR2: SQVTM and ANQGSEA. Trimming pared 4 bases from V and 0 bases from J, leaving 7 bases between.

V gene TRBV6-1 combines with J gene TRBJ1-3; perhaps TRBD1 as D (5 bases). Germline V gives CDR1 MNHNS, CDR2 SASEGT. The CDR3 spans 14 residues. The ends were cut back, 2 bases at V and 4 bases at J, with 9 bases in the middle. This CDR3 is CASSEQSGGNTIYF. Written as DNA, the CDR3 is TGTGCCAGCAGTGAACAGTCAGGGGGAAACACCATATATTTT.

V usage is TRBV11-2 and J usage is TRBJ2-5; TRBD1 matches 7 bases. The trim removed 4 bases at V and 4 bases at J, leaving 6 bases unmatched. This CDR3 has 14 amino acids. The germline CDR1 and CDR2 sequences are SGHAT and FQNNGV. Written as DNA, the CDR3 is TGTGCCAGCAGCTCTCGCCGGACAGGAGAGACCCAGTACTTC. Translation gives CASSSRRTGETQYF.

This clone was counted between two and nine times. Here the CDR3 reads CASRPGQHSNQPQHF. Written as DNA, the CDR3 is TGTGCCAGCAGGCCGGGACAGCATAGCAATCAGCCCCAGCATTTT. The chain combines TRBV6-5 with TRBJ1-5, with 7 nucleotides matching TRBD1. The V and J ends lost 6 bases and 0 bases, in that order; junction bases with no gene match: 5. CDR1 is MNHEY and CDR2 is SVGAGI in the germline V gene. The CDR3 loop spans 15 amino acids.

The V gene is TRBV7-3, the J gene TRBJ1-6, with a weak D call TRBD1 (6 bases). There are 14 residues in the CDR3. Germline V CDR1 and CDR2: SGHTA, FQGTGA. V dropped 4 bases and J dropped 7 bases, with 11 bases sitting between them. The CDR3 is CASSSGHQNSPLHF. For the CDR3, the DNA is TGTGCCAGCAGCTCGGGACATCAAAATTCACCCCTCCACTTT.

This chain joins TRBV19 and TRBJ1-1; 7 bases match TRBD1. Germline V gene sequence: CDR1 LNHDA, CDR2 SQIVND (reference sequence). This CDR3 has 16 residues. The V and J ends lost 5 bases and 5 bases, in that order; junction bases with no gene match: 14. The CDR3 spells CASSAFGGGAGTEAFF. The CDR3 nucleotides read TGTGCCAGTAGTGCGTTTGGAGGGGGCGCCGGTACTGAAGCTTTCTTT.

The chain has TRBV5-1 and TRBJ2-7; no definite D call. The CDR3 runs to 11 residues. Between the trimmed V and J ends, which lost 0 bases and 5 bases, there was a span of 3 bases. Per germline, CDR1 SGHRS and CDR2 YFSETQ. The CDR3 DNA sequence: TGCGCCAGCAGCTTGGGCGACGAGCAGTACTTC. Its translation: CASSLGDEQYF.

The chain has TRBV15 and TRBJ2-3; the D is unclear. With 1 base removed from V and 4 bases from J, the gap between germline ends came to 6 bases. The CDR3 runs 13 residues. Per germline, CDR1 LNHNV and CDR2 YYDKDF (reference sequence). CDR3 region: CATSRVIPDTQYF. The DNA for the CDR3 is TGTGCCACCAGCAGAGTCATCCCAGATACGCAGTATTTT. The variable domain in full, with the rest retrieved from reference TRBV15 and TRBJ2-3, is DAMVIQNPRYQVTQFGKPVTLSCSQTLNHNVMYWYQQKSSQAPKLLFHYYDKDFNNEADTPDNFQSRRPNTSFCFLDIRSPGLGDTAMYLCATSRVIPDTQYFGPGTRLTVL.

The V call is TRBV7-2, the J call TRBJ1-3, with D perhaps matching TRBD1 (5 bases). The CDR3 length is 15 residues. CDR1 and CDR2 (germline): SGHTA, FQGNSA. Trimming removed 2 bases from V and 4 bases from J, with 12 bases in between. The CDR3 bases are TGTGCCAGCAGCTTATCGCCAGGGCCGGGAAACACCATATATTTT. This sequence encodes CASSLSPGPGNTIYF.

CDR3 in DNA: TGTGCCAGCAGCCCCCGACGGGCTAATGAAAAACTGTTTTTT. Protein product: CASSPRRANEKLFF. The chain has TRBV7-9 and TRBJ1-4; D unresolved. The CDR3 runs 14 residues. Germline CDR1 reads SEHNR; CDR2 reads FQNEAQ (reference sequence). Trimming pared 5 bases from V and 3 bases from J, leaving 10 bases between. The entire variable domain, with the rest obtained from reference TRBV7-9 and TRBJ1-4, is as follows: DTGVSQNPRHKITKRGQNVTFRCDPISEHNRLYWYRQTLGQGPEFLTYFQNEAQLEKSRLLSDRFSAERPKGSFSTLEIQRTEQGDSAMYLCASSPRRANEKLFFGSGTQLSVL.

This chain joins TRBV25-1 and TRBJ1-3; tentative D call: TRBD1 (5 bases). Germline CDR1 and CDR2: MGHDK and SYGVNS. The V end lost 2 bases, the J end lost 5 bases, and 10 bases lay between the germline ends. There are 14 residues in the CDR3. The CDR3 bases are TGTGCCAGCAGTGAAGCAGGGAGGCGAAACACCATATATTTT. This gives the protein CASSEAGRRNTIYF.

The gene calls are TRBV5-1 and TRBJ1-2, with no clear D. Looked up from germline, CDR1 is SGHRS and CDR2 is YFSETQ. Trimming cost V 0 bases and J 4 bases, with 13 bases left between them. The CDR3 sequence is 15 residues long. The CDR3 loop reads CASSLEAGMTYGYTF. CDR3 coding DNA: TGCGCCAGCAGCTTGGAGGCGGGGATGACCTATGGCTACACCTTC.